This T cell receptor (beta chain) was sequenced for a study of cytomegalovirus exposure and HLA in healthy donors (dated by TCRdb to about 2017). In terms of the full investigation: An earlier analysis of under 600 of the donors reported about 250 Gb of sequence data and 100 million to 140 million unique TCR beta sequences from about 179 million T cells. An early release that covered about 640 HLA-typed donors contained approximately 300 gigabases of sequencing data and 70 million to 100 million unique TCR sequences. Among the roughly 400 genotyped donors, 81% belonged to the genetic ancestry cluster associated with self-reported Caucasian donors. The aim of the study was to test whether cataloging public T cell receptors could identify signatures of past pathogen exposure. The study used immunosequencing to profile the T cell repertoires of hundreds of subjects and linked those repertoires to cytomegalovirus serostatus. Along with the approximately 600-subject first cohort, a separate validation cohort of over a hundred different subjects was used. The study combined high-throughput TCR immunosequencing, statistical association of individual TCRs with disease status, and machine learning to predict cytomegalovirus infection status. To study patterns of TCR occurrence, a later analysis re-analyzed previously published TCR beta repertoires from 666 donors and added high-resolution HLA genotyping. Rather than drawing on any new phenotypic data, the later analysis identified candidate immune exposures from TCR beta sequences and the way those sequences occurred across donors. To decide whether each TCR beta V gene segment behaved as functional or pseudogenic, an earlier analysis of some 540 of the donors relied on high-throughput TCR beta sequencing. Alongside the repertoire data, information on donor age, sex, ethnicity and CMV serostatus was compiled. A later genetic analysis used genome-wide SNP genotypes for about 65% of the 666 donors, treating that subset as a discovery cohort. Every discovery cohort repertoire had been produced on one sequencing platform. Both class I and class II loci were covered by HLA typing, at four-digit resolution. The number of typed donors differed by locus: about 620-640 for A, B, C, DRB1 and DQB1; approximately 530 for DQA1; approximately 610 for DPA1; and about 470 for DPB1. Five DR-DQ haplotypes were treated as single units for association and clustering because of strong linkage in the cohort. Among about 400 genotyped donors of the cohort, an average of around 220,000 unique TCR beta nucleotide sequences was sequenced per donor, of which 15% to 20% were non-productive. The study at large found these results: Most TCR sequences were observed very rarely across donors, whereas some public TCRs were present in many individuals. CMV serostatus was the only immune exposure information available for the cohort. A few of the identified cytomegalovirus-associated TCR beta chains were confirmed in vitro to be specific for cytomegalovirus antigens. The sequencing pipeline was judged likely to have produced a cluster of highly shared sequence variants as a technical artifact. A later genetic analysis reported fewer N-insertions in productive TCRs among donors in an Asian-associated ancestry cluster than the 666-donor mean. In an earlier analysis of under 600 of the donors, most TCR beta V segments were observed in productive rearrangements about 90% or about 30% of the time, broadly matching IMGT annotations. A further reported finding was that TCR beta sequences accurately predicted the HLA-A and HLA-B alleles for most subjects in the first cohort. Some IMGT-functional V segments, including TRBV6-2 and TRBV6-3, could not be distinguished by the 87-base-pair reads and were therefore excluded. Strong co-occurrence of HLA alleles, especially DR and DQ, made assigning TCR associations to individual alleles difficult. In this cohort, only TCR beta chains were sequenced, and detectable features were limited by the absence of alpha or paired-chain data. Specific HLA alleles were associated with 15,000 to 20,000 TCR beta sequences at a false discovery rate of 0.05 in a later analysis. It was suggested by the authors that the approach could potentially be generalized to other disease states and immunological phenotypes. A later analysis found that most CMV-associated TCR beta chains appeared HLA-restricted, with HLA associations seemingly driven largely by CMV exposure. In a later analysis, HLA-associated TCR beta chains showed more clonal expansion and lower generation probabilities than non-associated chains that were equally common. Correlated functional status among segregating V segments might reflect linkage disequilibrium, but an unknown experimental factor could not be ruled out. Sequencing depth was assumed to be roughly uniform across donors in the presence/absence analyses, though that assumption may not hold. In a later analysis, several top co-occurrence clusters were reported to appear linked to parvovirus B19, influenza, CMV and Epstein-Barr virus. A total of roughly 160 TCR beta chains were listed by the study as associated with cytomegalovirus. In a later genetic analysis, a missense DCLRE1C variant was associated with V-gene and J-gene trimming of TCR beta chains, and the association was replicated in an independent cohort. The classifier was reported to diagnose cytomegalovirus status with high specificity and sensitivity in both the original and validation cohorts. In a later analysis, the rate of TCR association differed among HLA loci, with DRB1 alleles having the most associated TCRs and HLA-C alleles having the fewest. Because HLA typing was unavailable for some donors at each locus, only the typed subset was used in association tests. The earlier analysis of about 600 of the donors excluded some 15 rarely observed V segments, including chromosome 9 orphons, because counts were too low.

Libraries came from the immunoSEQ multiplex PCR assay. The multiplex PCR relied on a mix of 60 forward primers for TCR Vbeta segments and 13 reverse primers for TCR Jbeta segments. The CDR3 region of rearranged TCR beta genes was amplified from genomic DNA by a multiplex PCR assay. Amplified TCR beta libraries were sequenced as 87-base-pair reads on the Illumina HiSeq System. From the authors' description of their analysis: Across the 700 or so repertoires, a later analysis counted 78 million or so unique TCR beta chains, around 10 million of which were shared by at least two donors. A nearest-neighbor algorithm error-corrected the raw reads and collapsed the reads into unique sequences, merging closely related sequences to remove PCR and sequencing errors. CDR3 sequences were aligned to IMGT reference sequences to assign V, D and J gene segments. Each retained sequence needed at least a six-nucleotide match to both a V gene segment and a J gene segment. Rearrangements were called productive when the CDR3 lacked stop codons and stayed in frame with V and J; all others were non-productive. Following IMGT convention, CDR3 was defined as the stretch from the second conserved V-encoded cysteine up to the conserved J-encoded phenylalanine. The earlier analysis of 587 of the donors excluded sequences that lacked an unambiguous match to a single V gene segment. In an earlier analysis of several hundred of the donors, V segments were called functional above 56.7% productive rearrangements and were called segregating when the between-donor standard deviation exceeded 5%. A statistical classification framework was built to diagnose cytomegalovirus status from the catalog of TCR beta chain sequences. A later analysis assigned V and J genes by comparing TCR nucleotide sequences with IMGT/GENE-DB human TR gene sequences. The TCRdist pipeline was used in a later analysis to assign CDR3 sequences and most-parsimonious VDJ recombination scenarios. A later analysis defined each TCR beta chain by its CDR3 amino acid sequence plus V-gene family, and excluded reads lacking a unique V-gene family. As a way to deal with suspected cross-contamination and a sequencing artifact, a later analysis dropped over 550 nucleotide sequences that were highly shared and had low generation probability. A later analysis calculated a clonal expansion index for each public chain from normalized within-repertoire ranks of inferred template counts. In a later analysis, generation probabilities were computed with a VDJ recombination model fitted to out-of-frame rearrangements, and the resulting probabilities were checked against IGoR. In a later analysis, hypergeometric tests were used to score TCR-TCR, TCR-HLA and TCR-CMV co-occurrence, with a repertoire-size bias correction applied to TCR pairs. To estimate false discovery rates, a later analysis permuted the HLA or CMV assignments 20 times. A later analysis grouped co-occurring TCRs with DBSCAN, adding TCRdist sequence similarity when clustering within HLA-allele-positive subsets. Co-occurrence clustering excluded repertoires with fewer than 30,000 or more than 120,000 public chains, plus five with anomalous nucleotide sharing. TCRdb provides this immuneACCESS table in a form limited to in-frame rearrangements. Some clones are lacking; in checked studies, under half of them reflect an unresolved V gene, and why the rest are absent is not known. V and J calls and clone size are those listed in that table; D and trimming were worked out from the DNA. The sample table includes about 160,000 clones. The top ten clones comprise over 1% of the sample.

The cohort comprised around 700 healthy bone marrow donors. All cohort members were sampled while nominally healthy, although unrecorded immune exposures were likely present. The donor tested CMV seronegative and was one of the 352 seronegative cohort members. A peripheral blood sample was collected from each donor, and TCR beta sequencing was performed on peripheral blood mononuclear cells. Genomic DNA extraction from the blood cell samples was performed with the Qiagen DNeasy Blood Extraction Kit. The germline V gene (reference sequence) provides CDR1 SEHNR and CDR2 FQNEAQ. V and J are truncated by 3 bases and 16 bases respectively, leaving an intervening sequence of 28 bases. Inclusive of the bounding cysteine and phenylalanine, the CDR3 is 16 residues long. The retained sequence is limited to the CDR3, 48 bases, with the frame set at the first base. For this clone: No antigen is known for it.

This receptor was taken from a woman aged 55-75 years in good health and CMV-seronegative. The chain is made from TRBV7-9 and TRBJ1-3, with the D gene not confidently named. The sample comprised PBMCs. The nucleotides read TGTGCCAGCAGCTTGGGAGGGTCGCGAGCGTTGGAAACACGGTATTTT. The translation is CASSLGGSRALETRYF.